The clone carrying this TCR beta chain showed up many times. Adult healthy volunteers gave 2.5 ml peripheral blood for whole-blood RNA. J was trimmed by 0 bases and V by 2 bases; bases with no gene match: 7. Germline CDR1 is LGHNA and CDR2 is YSLEER. There are 16 residues in the CDR3. This sample is drawn from a study of naive and memory T cell subsets. Reverse transcription of blood and skin TCR RNA was primed at alpha and beta constant regions. Amplification of ligated cDNA took four PCR rounds with SP2 and nested alpha and beta constant primers. TCRdb reprocessed the 5' RACE reads via MiXCR and lists one record per CDR3 protein. The sample consists of tens of thousands of distinct CDR3 sequences, around 4% of them appearing once.

V gene TRBV4-3 combines with J gene TRBJ2-7; 7 bases fit TRBD2. The TCR was taken from a male donor in good health. The CDR3 reads CASSQLYPSGSYEQYF. The CDR3 coding sequence is TGCGCCAGCAGCCAATTATACCCTAGCGGCTCCTACGAGCAGTACTTC.